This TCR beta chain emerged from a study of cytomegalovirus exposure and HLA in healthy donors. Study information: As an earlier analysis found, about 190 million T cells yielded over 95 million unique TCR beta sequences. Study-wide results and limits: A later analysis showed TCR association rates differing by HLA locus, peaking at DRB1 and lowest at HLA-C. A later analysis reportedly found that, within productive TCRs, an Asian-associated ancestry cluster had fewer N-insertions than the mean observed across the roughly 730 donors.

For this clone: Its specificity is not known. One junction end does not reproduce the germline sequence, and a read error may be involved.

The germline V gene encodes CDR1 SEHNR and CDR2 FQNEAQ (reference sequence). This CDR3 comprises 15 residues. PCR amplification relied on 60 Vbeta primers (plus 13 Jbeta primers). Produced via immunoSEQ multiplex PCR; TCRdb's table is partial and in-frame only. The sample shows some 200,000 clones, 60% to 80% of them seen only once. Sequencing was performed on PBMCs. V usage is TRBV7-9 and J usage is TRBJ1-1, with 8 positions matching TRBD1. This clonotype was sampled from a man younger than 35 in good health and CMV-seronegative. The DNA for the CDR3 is TGTTCCAGCAGCTTGGAACAGGGGGTGAACACTGAAGCTTTCTTT. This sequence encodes CSSSLEQGVNTEAFF.